This T cell receptor (beta chain) originates from a study of PD-1 blockade in mismatch repair-deficient tumors. Method: immunoSEQ multiplex PCR; TCRdb's copy keeps in-frame clones and lacks some. There are about 100,000 clones in the sample; approximately 83% occur only once, and about 6.3% lies in the top ten. V shed 3 bases, J shed 6 bases, and the junction held 4 bases outside the gene matches. Germline V gene sequence: CDR1 KGHSH, CDR2 LQKENI. This CDR3 comprises 14 residues. This clone was recorded once. The starting material was peripheral blood, obtained roughly eight months after starting pembrolizumab. The rearrangement joins TRBV18 to TRBJ1-3; the match to TRBD1 covers 8 bases. This clonotype originated in an adult with mismatch repair-deficient cancer. The CDR3 loop reads CASSPSTGENTIYF. The DNA of the CDR3 is TGTGCCAGCTCACCTTCGACAGGGGAAAACACCATATATTTT.